One TCR beta chain is described in this entry. Its antigen remains unidentified. This record comes from a study of cytomegalovirus exposure and HLA in healthy donors. V dropped 6 bases and J dropped 2; count of bases not matched to a gene: 6. The CDR3 runs 15 residues. Germline V gene data show CDR1 as MNHNS and CDR2 as SASEGT. 13 Jbeta primers and 60 Vbeta primers were used for the PCR. Libraries were prepared by immunoSEQ multiplex PCR; TCRdb keeps only in-frame clonotypes and omits some of them. This sample has around 150,000 clones, with roughly 71% found just once. Whole-study results and caveats: Some V segments, TRBV6-2 and TRBV6-3 among them, were indistinguishable and were therefore excluded.

The source of this sequence is a male donor in good health and CMV-seropositive. The sample consisted of PBMCs. This chain joins TRBV6-1 and TRBJ1-5; 8 bases are shared with TRBD1. The CDR3 loop is CASSRTGSGNQPQHF. CDR3 DNA: TGTGCCAGCAGCCGGACAGGGTCGGGCAATCAGCCCCAGCATTTT.